These 3 T cell receptor beta chains share one sample of origin, sequenced in a study of T cells in Graves' hyperthyroidism and ophthalmopathy. The source material, RNA transcripts, was used to amplify TCR beta CDR3 regions. The primer set for the first-round RT-PCR of the TCR CDR3 was HTBI. TCRdb itself ran the multiplex PCR reads through MiXCR, one entry per CDR3 protein. The table shows 300,000 to 450,000 distinct CDR3 sequences, with 13% occurring only once. Sequencing input: blood. These TCRs come from a man aged 25-45 years with Graves' hyperthyroidism that later progressed to Graves' ophthalmopathy.

The sample holds many counts of this clonotype. This chain uses TRBV28 with TRBJ1-1; D is undetermined. In germline, CDR1 is MDHEN, CDR2 SYDVKM. The CDR3 is 11 amino acids. The V gene lost 6 bases and the J gene lost 8 bases, with 10 bases spanning the gap. The CDR3 sequence is CASREGREAFF. In nucleotides, the CDR3 is TGTGCCAGCAGGGAAGGTCGAGAAGCTTTCTTT.

In its sample, this clonotype was seen once. The rearrangement joins TRBV6-1 to TRBJ2-3, with D possibly being TRBD1 (5 bases). This CDR3 is 14 amino acids long. Deletions cut 7 bases from V and 2 bases from J, with 13 bases between. Germline assignment: CDR1 MNHNS and CDR2 SASEGT. The CDR3 nucleotides are TGTGCCAGCACCCGCACCAGGGCCACAGATACGCAGTATTTT. It encodes CASTRTRATDTQYF.

This clonotype was found a few times. The rearrangement joins TRBV19 to TRBJ1-2; D ambiguous. Trimming pared 11 bases from V and 4 bases from J, leaving 14 bases between. The CDR3 sequence is 12 residues long. Germline lookup yields CDR1 LNHDA and CDR2 SQIVND (reference sequence). CDR3 nucleotide sequence: TGTGCCGTAGGAGAGGGCCTCTATGGCTACACCTTC. Residues: CAVGEGLYGYTF.